This T cell receptor beta chain came from a study of control samples from healthy donors and cancer patients. Sequencing used immunoSEQ multiplex PCR; TCRdb keeps in-frame clones, though not all of them. This table holds 84,000 or so clones, roughly 89% found once. The germline V and J ends were trimmed by 5 bases and 7 bases, with 8 bases remaining between them. The V gene's germline CDR1 is GTSNPN and CDR2 SVGIG (reference sequence). The CDR3 consists of 10 residues. The sequence derives from a man between 50 and 59 years old in good health. Input material: blood. The chain is built from TRBV30 and TRBJ1-1; D is possibly TRBD1 (6 bases). CDR3 bases: TGTGCCTGGCACAGGGTTGAAGCTTTCTTT. Translating gives CAWHRVEAFF.